This T cell receptor beta chain was retrieved from a study of CD8 T cells in ankylosing spondylitis. Points from the study as a whole: Apparently characteristic of ankylosing spondylitis blood was a TCR beta motif (fewer than ten highly homologous variants).

TCRdb independently ran MiXCR on the 5' RACE reads; one entry per CDR3 protein. Here the sample spans around 770,000 distinct CDR3 sequences, about an eighth being singletons. The CDR3 loop spans 17 amino acids. CDR1 is SGDLS, CDR2 YYNGEE, per germline. V lost 4 bases to trimming and J lost 1 base; unmatched junction nucleotides: 7. This clonotype was seen just once. Antigen specificity is unknown. The sample taken for sequencing was blood, either unsorted or a sorted T cell fraction (not recorded which). The chain has TRBV9 and TRBJ2-3, with TRBD2 identical over 12 bases. The clonotype comes from a male donor with ankylosing spondylitis. The chain's CDR3 is CASSPKLAGGRTDTQYF. For the CDR3, the DNA is TGTGCCAGCAGCCCCAAACTAGCGGGGGGCCGCACAGATACGCAGTATTTT.